Sequencing of this TCR beta chain was carried out in a study of blood T cell repertoires in COVID-19. Clones were sequenced by immunoSEQ multiplex PCR, and TCRdb holds only the in-frame ones, with some missing. The sample consists of approximately 220,000 clones, around 90% of them appearing once. Before they entered the study, exposed participants had met a COVID-19 case within 2 weeks. The germline V gene has CDR1 SGHTA and CDR2 FQGNSA. The V gene lost 1 base and the J gene lost 2 bases, with 17 bases spanning the gap. The CDR3 sequence is 17 residues long. The chain joins TRBV7-2 to TRBJ2-5; weak D call: TRBD2 (6 bases). Material for sequencing was PBMCs or T cells enriched from blood (not recorded which). The receptor comes from a young man who had been exposed to COVID-19. CDR3 sequence reads: CASSLVVADPSQETQYF. The CDR3 bases are TGTGCCAGCAGCTTAGTTGTAGCGGACCCTTCACAAGAGACCCAGTACTTC.